Included here is one T cell receptor beta chain sequence, with context. This specimen comes from a study of control samples from healthy donors and cancer patients. The repertoire was sequenced with immunoSEQ multiplex PCR; TCRdb's copy has only in-frame clones and lacks some. Of 60,000 to 70,000 clones listed, roughly 80% are singletons. In germline, CDR1 is MNHEY, CDR2 SMNVEV (reference sequence). The CDR3 spans 11 residues. Trimming cost V 4 bases and J 6 bases, with 6 bases left between them. The sequenced sample was PBMCs. The source of this sequence is a woman aged 45-65 years with lung cancer. The rearrangement joins TRBV27 to TRBJ1-1; D ambiguous. The CDR3 bases are TGTGCCAGCAGTTCAGAGGCTGAAGCTTTCTTT. Encoded protein: CASSSEAEAFF.